The 25 T cell receptor beta chains below were found in one sample sequenced in a study of cytomegalovirus exposure and HLA in healthy donors. The PCR was carried out with 60 Vbeta primers and 13 Jbeta primers. Assay: immunoSEQ multiplex PCR; the TCRdb copy retains only in-frame clones and omits some. The sample records 170,000 or so clones, almost 85% being singletons. The sample was PBMCs. The receptors originated from a woman aged 45-60 years in good health and CMV-seronegative.

J is TRBJ1-1 and V is TRBV5-6, with TRBD1 matching over 8 bases. Losses at the gene ends were 3 bases for V and 3 bases for J; bases not matched to a gene: 16. This CDR3 region has 18 residues. Germline CDR1 is SGHDT and CDR2 is YYEEEE. In nucleotides, the CDR3 is TGTGCCAGCAGCTCTACGACAGGGGCGAGTGTGGTGGACACTGAAGCTTTCTTT. It codes for CASSSTTGASVVDTEAFF.

J is TRBJ2-7 and V is TRBV20-1; tentative D call: TRBD2 (5 bases). V shed 4 bases and J shed 3 bases, with 7 bases lying between them. Germline-derived CDR1 and CDR2 are DFQATT and SNEGSKA (reference sequence). The length of the CDR3 is 11 residues. CDR3 sequence reads: CSATLDYEQYF. DNA for the CDR3: TGCAGTGCTACACTAGACTACGAGCAGTACTTC.

V gene TRBV7-9 combines with J gene TRBJ2-7; 8 bases are a match to TRBD2. With 0 bases clipped from V and 3 bases from J, the junction kept 7 bases outside the gene matches. The CDR3 contains 16 residues. Per the germline V gene, CDR1 is SEHNR and CDR2 is FQNEAQ (reference sequence). CDR3 region: CASSLAAGVVGYEQYF. The CDR3 DNA is TGTGCCAGCAGCTTAGCAGCGGGAGTCGTTGGCTACGAGCAGTACTTC.

The rearrangement joins TRBV9 to TRBJ2-1; 7 bases match TRBD2. V lost 3 bases, J lost 7 bases, and 7 bases stayed unmatched. Germline CDR1 and CDR2: SGDLS and YYNGEE. The CDR3 loop spans 14 amino acids. The CDR3: CASSGLARSNEQFF. The CDR3, as DNA: TGTGCCAGCAGCGGACTAGCCCGTTCGAATGAGCAGTTCTTC. Looking up the rest from reference TRBV9 and TRBJ2-1 gives the full variable domain: DSGVTQTPKHLITATGQRVTLRCSPRSGDLSVYWYQQSLDQGLQFLIQYYNGEERAKGNILERFSAQQFPDLHSELNLSSLELGDSALYFCASSGLARSNEQFFGPGTRLTVL.

The rearrangement joins TRBV11-2 to TRBJ1-1, with a possible D match to TRBD1 (6 bases). CDR1 and CDR2 (germline): SGHAT, FQNNGV. Trimming cost V 5 bases and J 4 bases, with 14 bases left between them. The CDR3 has 14 amino acids. The CDR3 loop reads CASSRGGSVTEAFF. In DNA, the CDR3 is TGTGCCAGCAGCCGTGGGGGCTCGGTCACTGAAGCTTTCTTT.

The chain links TRBV11-3 to TRBJ2-1, with 7 nucleotides matching TRBD2. CDR1 is SGHNT, CDR2 YENEEA, per germline. This CDR3 has 12 amino acids. Trimming at V came to 3 bases and at J to 9 bases, leaving 2 bases not matched to a gene. The chain's CDR3 is CASSLSGIEQFF. The CDR3 DNA reads TGTGCCAGCAGCTTGAGCGGGATTGAGCAGTTCTTC.

V is TRBV18 and J is TRBJ1-5, with D perhaps TRBD1 (6 bases). V shed 1 base and J shed 1 base, with 11 bases lying between them. The CDR3 is made up of 16 amino acids. Germline loops: CDR1 KGHSH, CDR2 LQKENI. CDR3 region: CASSPQGGGSNQPQHF. CDR3 nucleotide sequence: TGTGCCAGCTCACCACAGGGGGGAGGGAGCAATCAGCCCCAGCATTTT.

The sample holds a few counts of this clone. The chain recombines TRBV30 with TRBJ1-6, with 12 bases that match TRBD1. Germline CDR1 is GTSNPN and CDR2 is SVGIG (reference sequence). The CDR3 totals 15 residues. The V gene end was trimmed by 0 bases and the J gene end by 19 bases; junction bases not matched to a gene: 13. The CDR3 region is CAWSVLGTGGSPLHF. In DNA, the CDR3 is TGTGCCTGGAGTGTATTAGGGACAGGGGGCTCCCCTCTACACTTT.

The CDR3 nucleotides read TGTGCCAGCAGCTCCAACTCTGGGGCCAACGTCCTGACTTTC. Protein: CASSSNSGANVLTF. The chain carries TRBV7-3 and TRBJ2-6; no reliable D call. This CDR3 is 14 amino acids long. The V end lost 4 bases, the J end lost 0 bases, and 4 bases lay between the germline ends. Germline V gives CDR1 SGHTA, CDR2 FQGTGA. The full variable domain, with the rest looked up from reference TRBV7-3 and TRBJ2-6, is GAGVSQTPSNKVTEKGKYVELRCDPISGHTALYWYRQSLGQGPEFLIYFQGTGAADDSGLPNDRFFAVRPEGSVSTLKIQRTERGDSAVYLCASSSNSGANVLTFGAGSRLTVL.

This sequence joins TRBV6-1 and TRBJ1-5, with D hard to call. The CDR3 sequence is 12 residues long. With 4 bases removed from V and 6 bases from J, the gap between germline ends came to 7 bases. CDR1 is MNHNS, CDR2 SASEGT, per germline. CDR3 region: CASSGWPQPQHF. CDR3 sequence (DNA): TGTGCCAGCAGTGGCTGGCCTCAGCCCCAGCATTTT.

This sequence joins TRBV5-1 and TRBJ2-7, with a tentative D call TRBD2 (6 bases). The CDR3 runs 15 residues. Per germline, CDR1 SGHRS and CDR2 YFSETQ. V was shortened by 1 base and J by 9 bases, with 20 bases between the two germline ends. CDR3 sequence reads: CASSLSTGRSGGQYF. DNA of the CDR3: TGCGCCAGCAGCTTGTCCACAGGCCGCTCCGGGGGGCAGTACTTC.

This clone was seen more than once but under ten times. This chain joins TRBV18 and TRBJ2-5; a weak D match, TRBD2 (5 bases). The end of the DNA is better explained by TRBJ2-7, so the J call may be wrong. The germline V gene encodes CDR1 KGHSH and CDR2 LQKENI. The CDR3 loop spans 16 amino acids. This CDR3 reads CASSHEVGVSTGEQYF. CDR3 DNA sequence: TGTGCCAGCTCCCATGAAGTCGGGGTCTCGACGGGCGAGCAGTACTTC.

As to this clone: Germline and junction disagree at one end, which may indicate a read error. The CDR3 protein is CASSEREAQYF. The CDR3 bases are TGTGCCAGCAGTGAAAGAGAGGCCCAGTACTTC. The V gene is TRBV2, the J gene TRBJ2-5, with D unresolved. The CDR3 contains 11 residues. Germline V gives CDR1 SNHLY, CDR2 FYNNEI.

The V and J genes are TRBV28 and TRBJ1-5; D may be TRBD1 (5 bases). V gave up 3 bases and J gave up 3 bases, with 12 bases separating them. Germline V gene sequence: CDR1 MDHEN, CDR2 SYDVKM. The CDR3 runs to 15 residues. The CDR3 is CASSFMIGDNQPQHF. In DNA form, the CDR3 reads TGTGCCAGCAGTTTCATGATAGGGGACAATCAGCCCCAGCATTTT.

This clone was counted a few times. V is TRBV28 and J is TRBJ2-5; maybe TRBD1 (6 bases). Germline lookup yields CDR1 MDHEN and CDR2 SYDVKM. The CDR3 has 15 amino acids. Trimming cost V 3 bases and J 2 bases, with 13 bases left between them. In DNA form, the CDR3 reads TGTGCCAGCAGTTTCCTCCACAGGGCGCAAGAGACCCAGTACTTC. Amino acids: CASSFLHRAQETQYF.

CDR3 bases: TGTGCCAGCAGTTGGACAGGTTCCTACGAGCAGTACTTC. Protein product: CASSWTGSYEQYF. The chain links TRBV27 to TRBJ2-7; 7 nucleotides match TRBD1. This CDR3 region has 13 residues. After removal of 4 bases from V and 1 base from J, the junction contained 1 base not matched to a gene. Germline V gene data show CDR1 as MNHEY and CDR2 as SMNVEV (reference sequence).

The chain carries TRBV5-1 and TRBJ2-3; D is undetermined. This CDR3 is built from 13 residues. V was shortened by 6 bases and J by 2 bases, with 10 bases between the two germline ends. Per the germline V gene, CDR1 is SGHRS and CDR2 is YFSETQ. CDR3 protein: CASKPTPTDTQYF. The CDR3 DNA sequence: TGCGCCAGCAAACCCACTCCCACAGATACGCAGTATTTT.

In this sample, this clone turned up a few times. J is TRBJ1-1 and V is TRBV27, with D tentatively TRBD1 (5 bases). This CDR3 contains 13 residues. Trimming shortened V by 8 bases and J by 1 base, and 11 bases separated the two germline ends. The germline gives CDR1 MNHEY, CDR2 SMNVEV (reference sequence). CDR3 sequence reads: CASSGGGNTEAFF. The CDR3 nucleotides are TGTGCCAGCTCTGGGGGGGGGAACACTGAAGCTTTCTTT.

As concerns this clone: This sample includes further DNA sequences coding for the same CDR3. The chain is built from TRBV5-1 and TRBJ1-6, with TRBD1 matching 8 bases. Germline values: CDR1 SGHRS, CDR2 YFSETQ. CDR3 size: 17 residues. V lost 3 bases, J lost 0 bases, and 5 bases stayed unmatched. This CDR3 reads CASSSGQGGSYNSPLHF. As DNA, the CDR3 is TGCGCCAGCAGCTCTGGACAGGGCGGCTCCTATAATTCACCCCTCCACTTT.

V is TRBV19 and J is TRBJ1-3; 9 bases fit TRBD1. The CDR3 spans 16 residues. CDR1 is LNHDA and CDR2 is SQIVND in the germline V gene (reference sequence). Losses at the gene ends were 3 bases for V and 2 bases for J; bases not matched to a gene: 5. The CDR3 reads CASSIGTGFTGNTIYF. The CDR3 DNA reads TGTGCCAGTAGTATTGGGACAGGGTTTACTGGAAACACCATATATTTT. The variable domain in full, with the rest retrieved from reference TRBV19 and TRBJ1-3, is DGGITQSPKYLFRKEGQNVTLSCEQNLNHDAMYWYRQDPGQGLRLIYYSQIVNDFQKGDIAEGYSVSREKKESFPLTVTSAQKNPTAFYLCASSIGTGFTGNTIYFGEGSWLTVV.

The V call is TRBV7-9, the J call TRBJ2-3; TRBD1 matches 7 bases. V shed 5 bases and J 7 bases; nucleotides not matched to a gene: 6. Looked up from germline, CDR1 is SEHNR and CDR2 is FQNEAQ (reference sequence). This CDR3 region has 13 residues. The CDR3 is CASSPRGPNTQYF. The CDR3 nucleotides are TGTGCCAGCAGCCCGAGGGGGCCGAATACGCAGTATTTT.

This clone was seen just once. The V and J genes are TRBV10-3 and TRBJ2-5, with D perhaps TRBD2 (5 bases). This CDR3 is 14 amino acids long. Trimming stripped 5 bases from V and 5 bases from J, with 15 bases between. Germline V gives CDR1 ENHRY, CDR2 SYGVKD. The CDR3 DNA sequence: TGTGCCATCAGTAGGTCGGGGAGTGAGGAGACCCAGTACTTC. This codes for CAISRSGSEETQYF.

The chain employs TRBV10-2 and TRBJ2-7; 8 positions match TRBD1. Germline values: CDR1 WSHSY, CDR2 SAAADI. This CDR3 comprises 14 residues. Losses at the gene ends were 9 bases for V and 5 bases for J; bases not matched to a gene: 12. This CDR3 reads CASVDRGNADEQYF. For the CDR3, the DNA is TGCGCCAGTGTAGACAGGGGAAATGCCGACGAGCAGTACTTC.

The V and J genes are TRBV2 and TRBJ1-2; weak D call: TRBD1 (6 bases). V lost 4 bases and J lost 8, with 17 bases in between. CDR3 size: 14 residues. Germline assignment: CDR1 SNHLY and CDR2 FYNNEI. The CDR3 bases are TGTGCCAGCAGTGGGGGGCTTTTAGGGTACGGCTACACCTTC. Its translation is CASSGGLLGYGYTF.

V and J are TRBV5-4 and TRBJ2-3; 11 bases map to TRBD1. The CDR3 length is 16 residues. The germline CDR1 and CDR2 sequences are SGHNT and YYREEE (reference sequence). V lost 1 base, J lost 4 bases, and 5 bases stayed unmatched. The CDR3 reads CASSLQGQGVPDTQYF. The CDR3 coding sequence is TGTGCCAGCAGCTTGCAGGGACAGGGGGTCCCAGATACGCAGTATTTT.